Only a few counts were recorded for the clone carrying this T cell receptor beta chain. As yet, its antigen is unknown. Library preparation for TCR beta used quantitative 5'-RACE with molecular barcodes. In TCRdb, the 5' RACE reads were re-called with MiXCR into one record per CDR3 protein. The top ten hold 12% of the sample, which has approximately 100,000 distinct CDR3 sequences, less than 25% seen once. This CDR3 is 15 amino acids long. Germline V CDR1 and CDR2: MNHEY, SMNVEV (reference sequence). With 2 bases removed from V and 5 bases from J, the gap between germline ends came to 15 bases. The data stem from a study of CD8 T cells in ankylosing spondylitis. Overall study findings and caveats: What appeared characteristic of ankylosing spondylitis blood was a TCR beta motif of eight highly homologous variants. CD8+ by phenotype, disease-linked clones were relatively rare in peripheral blood.

The sequenced sample was synovial fluid, either unsorted or a sorted T cell fraction (not recorded which). The chain combines TRBV27 with TRBJ1-1; a possible D gene is TRBD1 (6 bases). This TCR was sampled from a male donor with ankylosing spondylitis. This CDR3 reads CASSLIPGGRTEAFF. The DNA of the CDR3 is TGTGCCAGCAGTTTAATTCCCGGGGGCAGAACTGAAGCTTTCTTT.